This T cell receptor (beta chain) was documented in a study of tumor and adjacent non-tumor tissue in lung cancer. Study summary: Stage I to III disease affected ten to eleven men and a handful of women aged roughly 31 to 76.

The CDR3 is made up of 16 amino acids. Germline values: CDR1 MNHNS, CDR2 SASEGT. Notes on the study in general: Top 100 clones took a larger repertoire share in normal lung.

TCRbeta libraries were built with three rounds of nested PCR, modified from ARM-PCR. TCRdb re-derived calls from the multiplex PCR reads in MiXCR, one entry per CDR3 protein. The sample carries tens of thousands of distinct CDR3 sequences, roughly two thirds recorded once. Regarding this clonotype: No antigen is known for it. One end of the junction varies from germline; a read error may be responsible.

No cell sorting was done before RNA was extracted from the tissue. More than 3 cm separated this lung sample from the edge of the tumor. Sequenced material: distant non-tumor lung tissue. The chain joins TRBV6-1 to TRBJ1-5, with TRBD1 identical over 11 bases. This clonotype was sampled from a man aged 65-85 years with non-small cell lung cancer. The DNA of the CDR3 is TGTGCCAACAGTTCTAGGACAGGGGGCGCCGGTCAGCCCCAACATTTT. The encoded protein is CANSSRTGGAGQPQHF.